The 20 T cell receptor beta chains below were found in one sample sequenced in a study of OX40 agonist ivuxolimab in advanced cancers. TCRdb's copy holds only in-frame clones and misses some; the assay was immunoSEQ multiplex PCR. The sample carries 12,000 or so clones, roughly three quarters recorded once. Source: CD4+ or CD8+ T cells sorted from blood, taken in a trial of the OX40 agonist ivuxolimab. Receptors originate from an adult with an advanced solid tumor such as melanoma, head and neck, liver or kidney cancer.

The chain joins TRBV28 to TRBJ1-4, with a weak D call TRBD1 (5 bases). The ends were cut back, 7 bases at V and 3 bases at J, with 15 bases in the middle. This CDR3 comprises 15 residues. Per the germline V gene, CDR1 is MDHEN and CDR2 is SYDVKM. The CDR3 is CASKNPGGPNEKLFF. Written as DNA, the CDR3 is TGTGCCAGCAAAAATCCGGGGGGACCTAATGAAAAACTGTTTTTT. Drawing the rest from reference TRBV28 and TRBJ1-4, the complete variable domain is DVKVTQSSRYLVKRTGEKVFLECVQDMDHENMFWYRQDPGLGLRLIYFSYDVKMKEKGDIPEGYSVSREKKERFSLILESASTNQTSMYLCASKNPGGPNEKLFFGSGTQLSVL.

A single count supports this clone. The chain employs TRBV27 and TRBJ2-1; the D gene could be TRBD1 or TRBD2 (5 bases each). The ends were cut back, 3 bases at V and 1 base at J, with 13 bases in the middle. Germline V gene data show CDR1 as MNHEY and CDR2 as SMNVEV (reference sequence). The CDR3 totals 16 residues. In DNA form, the CDR3 reads TGTGCCAGCAGTTTCGAGGGGCTGGATTCCTACAATGAGCAGTTCTTC. This gives the protein CASSFEGLDSYNEQFF.

The chain recombines TRBV7-2 with TRBJ1-5; weak D call: TRBD1 (6 bases). The V end was cut by 5 bases, the J end by 5 bases, with 10 bases between. CDR3 length: 13 residues. Germline CDR1 is SGHTA and CDR2 is FQGNSA. Here the CDR3 reads CASSETGDQPQHF. As DNA, the CDR3 is TGTGCCAGCAGCGAGACAGGAGATCAGCCCCAGCATTTT. The full variable domain, with the rest looked up from reference TRBV7-2 and TRBJ1-5, is GAGVSQSPSNKVTEKGKDVELRCDPISGHTALYWYRQSLGQGLEFLIYFQGNSAPDKSGLPSDRFSAERTGGSVSTLTIQRTQQEDSAVYLCASSETGDQPQHFGDGTRLSIL.

The chain is built from TRBV4-1 and TRBJ2-2; D is unclear. Germline lookup yields CDR1 MGHRA and CDR2 YSYEKL. Trimming shortened V by 1 base and J by 1 base, and 4 bases separated the two germline ends. This CDR3 has 14 amino acids. DNA for the CDR3: TGCGCCAGCAGCCAAGGACTGAACACCGGGGAGCTGTTTTTT. Protein sequence: CASSQGLNTGELFF.

The chain is built from TRBV30 and TRBJ2-1; no definite D call. Germline V gene lookup returns CDR1 GTSNPN and CDR2 SVGIG (reference sequence). Between the trimmed V and J ends, which lost 0 bases and 5 bases, there was a span of 17 bases. The CDR3 is made up of 16 amino acids. The CDR3 coding sequence is TGTGCCTGGAGTGTCCCCCGGGTGCAGTTCGACAATGAGCAGTTCTTC. This codes for CAWSVPRVQFDNEQFF.

The CDR3 bases are TGTGCCAGCAGTTTATGGGACAGGGGGTACACCGGGGAGCTGTTTTTT. This sequence encodes CASSLWDRGYTGELFF. The gene calls are TRBV27 and TRBJ2-2; 11 nucleotides agree with TRBD1. Trimming took 1 base from V and 3 from J; bases not matched to a gene: 1. The CDR3 runs to 16 residues. Germline V gene lookup returns CDR1 MNHEY and CDR2 SMNVEV (reference sequence).

The CDR3 region is CASSPQGGRDYNEQFF. CDR3 in DNA: TGCGCCAGCAGCCCCCAGGGCGGGAGGGACTACAATGAGCAGTTCTTC. This chain connects TRBV4-1 to TRBJ2-1, with 9 nucleotides matching TRBD2. V gave up 4 bases and J gave up 3 bases; unmatched junction bases: 7. Looked up from germline, CDR1 is MGHRA and CDR2 is YSYEKL. This CDR3 is built from 16 residues.

This sequence joins TRBV7-9 and TRBJ2-7; D unclear. Trimming took off 1 base at V and 2 bases at J, with 9 bases between the two ends. This CDR3 is 14 amino acids long. The V gene's germline CDR1 is SEHNR and CDR2 FQNEAQ (reference sequence). The CDR3 sequence is CASSLVSGPYEQYF. The CDR3 DNA reads TGTGCCAGCAGCTTAGTTTCAGGACCCTACGAGCAGTACTTC.

This rearrangement joins TRBV4-3 to TRBJ2-5; a possible D gene is TRBD2 (5 bases). Germline CDR1 reads LGHNA; CDR2 reads YSLEER. Trimming took off 5 bases at V and 1 base at J, with 17 bases between the two ends. CDR3 length: 16 residues. The CDR3 loop reads CASSSQFRSGQETQYF. CDR3 bases: TGCGCCAGCAGCTCCCAGTTCAGGAGCGGCCAAGAGACCCAGTACTTC.

The genes are TRBV10-2 and TRBJ2-1; 8 positions match TRBD2. Germline loops: CDR1 WSHSY, CDR2 SAAADI. The CDR3 extends over 15 amino acids. The trim removed 7 bases at V and 0 bases at J, leaving 5 bases unmatched. Here the CDR3 reads CASMAGGSSYNEQFF. The CDR3 DNA is TGCGCCAGCATGGCGGGAGGAAGCTCCTACAATGAGCAGTTCTTC.

The chain combines TRBV6-1 with TRBJ2-1; tentative D call: TRBD2 (5 bases). The ends were cut back, 1 base at V and 0 bases at J, with 13 bases in the middle. The CDR3 has 17 residues. In germline, CDR1 is MNHNS, CDR2 SASEGT. The CDR3 sequence: CASSEGFGIGSYNEQFF. CDR3 nucleotide sequence: TGTGCCAGCAGTGAAGGATTCGGGATCGGCTCCTACAATGAGCAGTTCTTC.

The chain carries TRBV7-9 and TRBJ2-1; a weak D match, TRBD2 (5 bases). Germline assignment: CDR1 SEHNR and CDR2 FQNEAQ (reference sequence). V lost 7 bases and J 6 bases, leaving 19 bases between the germline ends. The CDR3 consists of 15 residues. For the CDR3, the DNA is TGTGCCAGCACCATAATAGAGGGTGCCCTCAATGAGCAGTTCTTC. This encodes CASTIIEGALNEQFF. Full variable domain (outside the CDR3, taken from reference TRBV7-9 and TRBJ2-1): DTGVSQNPRHKITKRGQNVTFRCDPISEHNRLYWYRQTLGQGPEFLTYFQNEAQLEKSRLLSDRFSAERPKGSFSTLEIQRTEQGDSAMYLCASTIIEGALNEQFFGPGTRLTVL.

The V gene is TRBV10-3, the J gene TRBJ1-3; D call uncertain. The V gene's germline CDR1 is ENHRY and CDR2 SYGVKD. The CDR3 loop spans 17 amino acids. V lost 4 bases, J lost 0 bases, and 16 bases lay in between. The CDR3 nucleotides are TGTGCCATCAGTGGTTACCGCTCCCTCAGCTCTGGAAACACCATATATTTT. The encoded protein is CAISGYRSLSSGNTIYF.

The chain combines TRBV28 with TRBJ1-6; D possibly corresponds to TRBD1 (5 bases). Trimming stripped 7 bases from V and 9 bases from J, with 19 bases between. CDR1 MDHEN and CDR2 SYDVKM come from the germline V gene. The CDR3 has 15 residues. The CDR3, as DNA: TGTGCCAGCACTTTGGGGGAAGGCTACCGTTCACCCCTCCACTTT. Protein: CASTLGEGYRSPLHF.

The V call is TRBV30, the J call TRBJ1-3; 7 bases line up with TRBD1. Unmatched junction bases numbered 7, after V lost 5 bases and J lost 0 bases. The CDR3 spans 15 residues. Germline V gene lookup returns CDR1 GTSNPN and CDR2 SVGIG (reference sequence). CDR3 residues: CAWGRQGNSGNTIYF. In DNA form, the CDR3 reads TGTGCCTGGGGAAGACAGGGCAACTCTGGAAACACCATATATTTT.

The chain is built from TRBV27 and TRBJ2-5, with D unclear. CDR1 and CDR2 from the germline V gene are MNHEY and SMNVEV (reference sequence). The CDR3 totals 13 residues. Deletions cut 3 bases from V and 7 bases from J, with 12 bases between. The DNA for the CDR3 is TGTGCCAGCAGTTTCGAGGTTCGCGGGACCCAGTACTTC. Protein: CASSFEVRGTQYF.

This chain uses TRBV7-9 with TRBJ2-5, with D possibly matching TRBD1 (5 bases). CDR3 size: 15 residues. Germline values: CDR1 SEHNR, CDR2 FQNEAQ (reference sequence). Trimming stripped 3 bases from V and 6 bases from J, with 17 bases between. The CDR3 coding sequence is TGTGCCAGCAGCTTTCCAGAGACAGAGCAGCAGACCCAGTACTTC. It is translated as CASSFPETEQQTQYF.

V and J are TRBV7-2 and TRBJ2-3; D is undetermined. The V end was cut by 1 base, the J end by 2 bases, with 10 bases between. The CDR3 length is 15 residues. Germline V gene lookup returns CDR1 SGHTA and CDR2 FQGNSA. The CDR3 is CASSLEASYTDTQYF. DNA for the CDR3: TGTGCCAGCAGCTTAGAGGCTAGTTACACAGATACGCAGTATTTT.

The rearrangement links TRBV19 to TRBJ1-1, with D maybe TRBD1 (6 bases). The V gene lost 5 bases and the J gene lost 1 base, with 8 bases spanning the gap. The CDR3 covers 13 residues. Looked up from germline, CDR1 is LNHDA and CDR2 is SQIVND (reference sequence). In nucleotides, the CDR3 is TGTGCCAGTAGTTGGACAGAGAACACTGAAGCTTTCTTT. This translates into CASSWTENTEAFF.

This sequence joins TRBV12-5 and TRBJ2-3, with 7 bases aligning to TRBD1. CDR3 size: 14 residues. Germline lookup yields CDR1 LGHNT and CDR2 FRNRAP. V lost 7 bases to trimming and J lost 1 base; unmatched junction nucleotides: 5. CDR3 DNA sequence: TGTGCTAGTGCCTCTGACAGGGGCACAGATACGCAGTATTTT. It specifies CASASDRGTDTQYF.